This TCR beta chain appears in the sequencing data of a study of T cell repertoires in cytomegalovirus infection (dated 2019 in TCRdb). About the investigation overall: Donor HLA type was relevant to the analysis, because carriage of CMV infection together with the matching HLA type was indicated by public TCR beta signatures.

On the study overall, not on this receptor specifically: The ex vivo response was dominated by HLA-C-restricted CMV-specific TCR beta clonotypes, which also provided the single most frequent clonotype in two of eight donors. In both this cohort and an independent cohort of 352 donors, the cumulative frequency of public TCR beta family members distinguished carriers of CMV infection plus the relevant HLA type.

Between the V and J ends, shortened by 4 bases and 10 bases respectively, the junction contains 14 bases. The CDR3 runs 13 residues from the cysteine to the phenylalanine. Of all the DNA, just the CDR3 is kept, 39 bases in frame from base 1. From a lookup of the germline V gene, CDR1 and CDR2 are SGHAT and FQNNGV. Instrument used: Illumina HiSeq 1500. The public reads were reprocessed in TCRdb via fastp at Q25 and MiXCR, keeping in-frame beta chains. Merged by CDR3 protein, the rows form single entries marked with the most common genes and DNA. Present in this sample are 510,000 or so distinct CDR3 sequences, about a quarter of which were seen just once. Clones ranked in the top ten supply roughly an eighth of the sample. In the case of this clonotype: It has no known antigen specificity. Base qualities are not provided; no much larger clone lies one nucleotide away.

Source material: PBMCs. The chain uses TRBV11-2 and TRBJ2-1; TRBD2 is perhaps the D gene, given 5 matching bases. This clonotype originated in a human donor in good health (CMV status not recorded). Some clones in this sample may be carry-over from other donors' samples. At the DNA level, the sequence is TGTGCCAGCAGCTCCCGGGGAGCACAAGAGCAGTTCTTC. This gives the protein CASSSRGAQEQFF.